This T cell receptor (beta chain) was identified during a study of cytomegalovirus exposure and HLA in healthy donors. Germline CDR1 reads LNHDA; CDR2 reads SQIVND (reference sequence). CDR3 length: 13 residues. V was clipped by 6 bases and J by 3 bases, with 12 bases between them. PCR primers comprised 60 Vbeta and 13 Jbeta primers. Method: immunoSEQ multiplex PCR; TCRdb's copy keeps in-frame clones and lacks some. The sample features 96,000 or so clones, with around 5% in its top ten. The gene calls are TRBV19 and TRBJ2-7; no definite D call. Sequencing was performed on PBMCs. The origin of this receptor is a girl aged 10-17 years in good health and CMV-seropositive. The CDR3 loop reads CASSPGAGYEQYV. CDR3 DNA: TGTGCCAGTAGCCCCGGAGCCGGCTACGAGCAGTACGTC.